The 15 T cell receptor beta chains given below trace back to one sample, sequenced in a study of CD8 T cells in Susac syndrome. It was with random hexamers that roughly 0.5 to 1 ug RNA was reverse transcribed. TCRdb re-called the immunoSEQ multiplex PCR reads with MiXCR, one entry per CDR3 protein. The sample records approximately 130,000 distinct CDR3 sequences, under 95% being singletons. The source material was CD8+ T cells from PBMCs. Receptors originate from a human donor with multiple sclerosis.

The chain uses TRBV4-3 and TRBJ2-1; TRBD1 is a possible D gene (5 bases). The germline V gene has CDR1 LGHNA and CDR2 YSLEER. V was clipped by 1 base and J by 4 bases, with 8 bases between them. The CDR3 consists of 14 residues. The CDR3 nucleotides are TGCGCCAGCAGCCAAGCAAGGGGTTACAATGAGCAGTTCTTC. The encoded protein is CASSQARGYNEQFF.

This chain uses TRBV29-1 with TRBJ2-2; 8 nucleotides match TRBD2. The CDR3 is made up of 13 amino acids. The V gene end was trimmed by 4 bases and the J gene end by 5 bases; junction bases not matched to a gene: 3. Germline V gene lookup returns CDR1 SQVTM and CDR2 ANQGSEA. CDR3 sequence (DNA): TGCAGCGTTGGGGGACTAGAAACCGGGGAGCTGTTTTTT. This translates into CSVGGLETGELFF.

To note about this clonotype: Because the CDR3 is missing its conserved closing phenylalanine or tryptophan, this is likely a read error. The chain couples TRBV5-1 to TRBJ1-1; no definite D call. The germline V and J ends were trimmed by 0 bases and 1 base, with 7 bases remaining between them. The V gene's germline CDR1 is SGHRS and CDR2 YFSETQ. CDR3 length: 14 residues. CDR3 coding DNA: TGCGCCAGCAGCTTGGCCGCCGGGAACACTGAAGCTTTCCTT. As protein: CASSLAAGNTEAFL.

The chain has TRBV5-4 and TRBJ2-1; D is possibly TRBD1 (5 bases). V shed 5 bases and J shed 6 bases, with 15 bases lying between them. Germline CDR1 is SGHNT and CDR2 is YYREEE (reference sequence). The CDR3 is 14 residues long. CDR3 nucleotide sequence: TGTGCCAGCAGGTTAGGTTCAGGGCTCAATGAGCAGTTCTTC. Its translation is CASRLGSGLNEQFF. Together with reference TRBV5-4 and TRBJ2-1, the CDR3 gives the full variable domain: ETGVTQSPTHLIKTRGQQVTLRCSSQSGHNTVSWYQQALGQGPQFIFQYYREEENGRGNFPPRFSGLQFPNYSSELNVNALELDDSALYLCASRLGSGLNEQFFGPGTRLTVL.

In this sample, this clonotype turned up once. The chain is built from TRBV27 and TRBJ1-2; 8 positions agree with TRBD1. Germline V gene data show CDR1 as MNHEY and CDR2 as SMNVEV (reference sequence). The J segment lost 3 bases and the V segment lost 5 bases, leaving 17 bases of the junction unmatched. The CDR3 is 18 residues long. The CDR3 nucleotides read TGTGCCAGCAGTCTACAGGGGGGAATAGAGTTCGGAGACTATGGCTACACCTTC. This sequence encodes CASSLQGGIEFGDYGYTF.

This rearrangement joins TRBV30 to TRBJ2-1; D unresolved. Germline loops: CDR1 GTSNPN, CDR2 SVGIG (reference sequence). V lost 5 bases, J lost 3 bases, and 5 bases lay in between. The CDR3 runs to 11 residues. CDR3 amino acids: CAWAFYNEQFF. The CDR3 DNA is TGTGCCTGGGCCTTCTACAATGAGCAGTTCTTC.

This clonotype was detected once. The chain employs TRBV18 and TRBJ2-3, with D possibly matching TRBD2 (6 bases). V lost 4 bases and J lost 2, with 13 bases in between. In germline, CDR1 is KGHSH, CDR2 LQKENI. The CDR3 has 15 amino acids. Written as DNA, the CDR3 is TGTGCCAGCTCACATAGCGGCTCCTTCACAGATACGCAGTATTTT. As protein: CASSHSGSFTDTQYF.

The CDR3: CASSYVGGQETQYF. CDR3 DNA: TGTGCCAGCAGTTACGTGGGGGGACAAGAGACCCAGTACTTC. The V and J genes are TRBV6-2 or TRBV6-3 and TRBJ2-5; tentatively, D is TRBD2 (6 bases). The V end lost 2 bases, the J end lost 2 bases, and 9 bases lay between the germline ends. The germline V gene has CDR1 MNHEY and CDR2 SVGEGT. The CDR3 length is 14 residues.

This chain links TRBV6-5 with TRBJ2-7; D is undetermined. Per germline, CDR1 MNHEY and CDR2 SVGAGI. V was cut by 9 bases and J by 0 bases, with 9 bases left in between. The CDR3 loop spans 12 amino acids. The CDR3 spells CASGLGSYEQYF. In DNA, the CDR3 is TGTGCCAGTGGCCTCGGCTCCTACGAGCAGTACTTC.

The CDR3 region is CASSIGTEAFF. The CDR3 nucleotides are TGTGCCAGTAGTATAGGTACTGAAGCTTTCTTT. The rearrangement links TRBV19 to TRBJ1-1, with D unclear. The CDR3 totals 11 residues. Trimming removed 1 base at V and 5 bases at J, with 2 bases between. Germline CDR1 reads LNHDA; CDR2 reads SQIVND (reference sequence).

The J gene is TRBJ2-1, the V gene TRBV19; TRBD2 matches 11 bases. Germline CDR1 reads LNHDA; CDR2 reads SQIVND (reference sequence). The CDR3 loop spans 13 amino acids. Losses at the gene ends were 5 bases for V and 10 bases for J; bases not matched to a gene: 4. The CDR3 spells CASSQLAGDEQFF. The CDR3 DNA is TGTGCCAGTAGTCAACTAGCGGGAGACGAGCAGTTCTTC. Using reference TRBV19 and TRBJ2-1 for the parts outside the CDR3, the full variable domain is DGGITQSPKYLFRKEGQNVTLSCEQNLNHDAMYWYRQDPGQGLRLIYYSQIVNDFQKGDIAEGYSVSREKKESFPLTVTSAQKNPTAFYLCASSQLAGDEQFFGPGTRLTVL.

The rearrangement uses TRBV5-1 and TRBJ1-1; 7 bases agree with TRBD1. V lost 0 bases to trimming and J lost 1 base; unmatched junction nucleotides: 12. Germline values: CDR1 SGHRS, CDR2 YFSETQ. This CDR3 is built from 18 residues. The DNA for the CDR3 is TGCGCCAGCAGCTTGGCCGACAGGGCGATGGGGGCGAACACTGAAGCTTTCTTT. This gives the protein CASSLADRAMGANTEAFF.

The table lists this clonotype with a count of one. Here the CDR3 DNA reads TGTGCCAGCAGACCGGCGGGGAGTGGCTACACCTTC. Amino acids: CASRPAGSGYTF. This rearrangement joins TRBV6-2 or TRBV6-3 to TRBJ1-2, with D uncertain. Germline CDR1 is MNHEY and CDR2 is SVGEGT. V lost 6 bases and J lost 7, with 12 bases in between. There are 12 residues in the CDR3.

CDR3: CASRDSPRTGELFF. As DNA, the CDR3 is TGTGCCAGCAGAGACTCGCCCAGGACCGGGGAGCTGTTTTTT. The rearrangement links TRBV27 to TRBJ2-2; D is ambiguous. V was clipped by 6 bases and J by 5 bases, with 13 bases between them. Germline loops: CDR1 MNHEY, CDR2 SMNVEV (reference sequence). This CDR3 region has 14 residues.

This clonotype was observed once. The chain employs TRBV4-1 and TRBJ2-7; weak D call: TRBD2 (5 bases). The germline V gene encodes CDR1 MGHRA and CDR2 YSYEKL. This CDR3 has 14 residues. V was trimmed by 0 bases and J by 6 bases, leaving 12 bases between them. This CDR3 reads CASSQERALGEQYF. The DNA for the CDR3 is TGCGCCAGCAGCCAAGAGAGGGCCTTGGGCGAGCAGTACTTC.